Below, 5 T cell receptor beta chains from the same sample are listed, as sequenced in a study of control samples from healthy donors and cancer patients. Assay used: immunoSEQ multiplex PCR; TCRdb lists only in-frame clones, some missing. Among 130,000 or so clones listed, 85% to 95% were seen once. The material sequenced was PBMCs. All receptors come from a man aged 55-75 years with colorectal cancer.

This chain uses TRBV7-9 with TRBJ2-1; D is tentatively TRBD1 or TRBD2 (6 bases each). This CDR3 region has 17 residues. CDR1 is SEHNR, CDR2 FQNEAQ, per germline (reference sequence). V shed 0 bases and J shed 7 bases, with 19 bases lying between them. In DNA, the CDR3 is TGTGCCAGCAGCTTAGCGAGAGGGGGGAGGATTGAGAATGAGCAGTTCTTC. Its protein is CASSLARGGRIENEQFF.

The CDR3 region has the DNA TGTGCCAGCAGTGAAGCGTGGGGTCAGCCCCAGCATTTT. It codes for CASSEAWGQPQHF. V usage is TRBV6-1 and J usage is TRBJ1-5; no clear D gene. CDR3 length equals 13 residues. Trimming removed 0 bases at V and 6 bases at J, with 6 bases between. Germline CDR1 MNHNS, CDR2 SASEGT.

DNA for the CDR3: TGTGCCAGCAGTCGGGCGGCGCCCGACGAGCAGTACTTC. Translating gives CASSRAAPDEQYF. This chain uses TRBV6-5 with TRBJ2-7, with D unclear. The length of the CDR3 is 13 residues. CDR1 is MNHEY, CDR2 SVGAGI, per germline. V lost 5 bases and J 5 bases, leaving 13 bases between the germline ends.

The chain combines TRBV7-9 with TRBJ2-2, with TRBD2 matching 7 bases. The J segment lost 6 bases and the V segment lost 5 bases, leaving 12 bases of the junction unmatched. The CDR3 extends over 16 amino acids. Germline values: CDR1 SEHNR, CDR2 FQNEAQ (reference sequence). As DNA, the CDR3 is TGTGCCAGCAGCCCCCCGGGGAGCGGGGACGCCGGGGAGCTGTTTTTT. This encodes CASSPPGSGDAGELFF. Full variable domain (remainder filled in from reference TRBV7-9 and TRBJ2-2): DTGVSQNPRHKITKRGQNVTFRCDPISEHNRLYWYRQTLGQGPEFLTYFQNEAQLEKSRLLSDRFSAERPKGSFSTLEIQRTEQGDSAMYLCASSPPGSGDAGELFFGEGSRLTVL.

The chain uses TRBV29-1 and TRBJ1-1; a weak D match, TRBD1 (5 bases). CDR1 is SQVTM and CDR2 is ANQGSEA in the germline V gene. V lost 6 bases to trimming and J lost 5 bases, with 16 bases between them. CDR3 length: 13 residues. This CDR3 is CSVRDGSRTEAFF. The CDR3 DNA reads TGCAGCGTCCGGGACGGGAGTAGGACTGAAGCTTTCTTT.